These T cell receptor beta chains were read from a single sample in a study of blood T cell repertoires in COVID-19. The method was immunoSEQ multiplex PCR; TCRdb's version includes in-frame clones alone and lacks a portion of them. The sample has 200,000 or so clones; 81% are singletons. Sequencing was performed on peripheral blood. The receptors originated from a woman older than 75 with COVID-19, enrolled during active disease. CDR3s include the opening cysteine and the closing phenylalanine or tryptophan. Each record gives: D gene, V gene, J gene, clone size, CDR3 protein, CDR3 DNA. D genes are given only for firm matches. Expanded clones are given a class, and other clones once, few, many or no size at all.

NA	TRBV5-6	TRBJ1-2	NA	CASSLKLYGARYGYTF	TGTGCCAGCAGCTTGAAGCTGTATGGGGCCCGCTATGGCTACACCTTC
TRBD1	TRBV19	TRBJ2-7	NA	CASIGGQGSHEQYF	TGTGCCAGTATCGGGGGACAGGGGTCCCACGAGCAGTACTTC
NA	TRBV18	TRBJ1-1	many	CASSPILEKSTEAFF	TGTGCCAGCTCACCAATACTGGAGAAGTCCACTGAAGCTTTCTTT
TRBD2	TRBV5-8	TRBJ2-7	NA	CASSSAGVSYEQYF	TGTGCCAGCAGCTCAGCGGGGGTCTCCTACGAGCAGTACTTC
TRBD1	TRBV3-1/TRBV3-2	TRBJ1-1	NA	CASSQGMVDRTRSTEAFF	TGTGCCAGCAGCCAAGGTATGGTGGACAGGACGAGGAGCACTGAAGCTTTCTTT
NA	TRBV10-3	TRBJ2-3	NA	CATATSTDTQYF	TGTGCCACAGCGACCTCTACAGATACGCAGTATTTT
NA	TRBV9	TRBJ1-3	NA	CASSVDIGNTIYF	TGTGCCAGCAGCGTAGATATTGGAAACACCATATATTTT
NA	TRBV12-1	TRBJ1-2	NA	CASSSGTDRVRGYTF	TGTGCCAGCAGCTCTGGAACTGACAGGGTCCGGGGCTACACCTTC
NA	TRBV7-9	TRBJ2-2	NA	CASSFRQGRTGELFF	TGTGCCAGCAGCTTTCGGCAGGGGAGAACCGGGGAGCTGTTTTTT
NA	TRBV30	TRBJ1-4	once	CAWSGAPPATNEKLFF	TGTGCCTGGAGTGGGGCTCCTCCGGCAACTAATGAAAAACTGTTTTTT